The clone carrying this TCR beta chain was found once. The sample is drawn from a study of cytotoxic CD8 clonotypes in ibrutinib-treated CLL. Study-wide background: IGHV unmutated about 17; relapsed/refractory some ten; treatment-naive roughly 15. Response was recorded as partial in about 24 patients and complete in 2; at median approximately 63 months, approximately 14 remained remitted and around twelve had progressed.

Method: immunoSEQ multiplex PCR; TCRdb's copy keeps in-frame clones and lacks some. The data contain about 20,000 clones, under 80% of them singletons. CDR3 length: 13 residues. Germline V gives CDR1 MDHEN, CDR2 SYDVKM. V lost 4 bases and J lost 4, with 9 bases in between. Specimen: PBMCs, collected before ibrutinib treatment. This clonotype was obtained from a human donor with chronic lymphocytic leukemia. The chain links TRBV28 to TRBJ2-3, with D unclear. CDR3: CASSSGSSDTQYF. For the CDR3, the DNA is TGTGCCAGCAGTTCAGGCTCATCAGATACGCAGTATTTT.